This TCR beta chain was recovered during a study of blood T cell repertoires in COVID-19 (dated by TCRdb to about 2020). The study in broad terms: Samples covering the acute and convalescent phases of COVID-19 were provided by collaborators in the United States, Italy and Spain. The prospective study material was composed of cDNA or gDNA derived from T cells, B-cell-depleted T cells, or PBMCs. Subjects who had been exposed to COVID-19, were actively infected with it, or had recovered from it provided the deeply sampled blood TCRbeta repertoires that made up the dataset. The repertoires were released in a freely available public database intended as a resource for research on the immune response to SARS-CoV-2. Samples came from the ongoing ImmuneRACE study (first 160 participants) plus 1,254 subjects from 6 global collaborators. Sample metadata almost always included a de-identified subject ID, COVID-19 status, age in years and sex. Where available, HLA class I and class II types were taken from metadata supplied by the sample provider and were not determined by assay-based typing. General study outcomes and caveats: The quantity of clinical and demographic metadata differed by source and by participant and was supplied without curation.

Participants in the prospective study were enrolled through a virtual design, were aged roughly 18 to 100 years, and lived in 20 to 30 United States geographic areas. In the prospective study, participants were assigned to cohorts based on the clinical history participants reported in a screening survey and a study questionnaire. In the prospective study, mobile phlebotomists collected whole blood, serum and a nasopharyngeal or oropharyngeal swab from each participant. Over a roughly two-month period, participants in the prospective study had the option of providing additional blood draws and questionnaires. Before DNA extraction, blood samples from the prospective study were shipped at room temperature or frozen. TCRbeta CDR3 regions were amplified from genomic DNA by means of the immunoSEQ Assay, a bias-controlled multiplex PCR. The paper's data handling went like this. Nucleated cell counts per sample were estimated from amplification of reference gene primers within the assay. To quantify the absolute abundance of each unique TCRbeta CDR3 rearrangement, sequence reads were collapsed and filtered. For each sample, productive Simpson clonality was calculated as the square root of Simpson's diversity index across productive rearrangements. What TCRdb holds here is the immuneACCESS table cut down to in-frame rearrangements. Part of the clones is not present; checked against another copy, under half of the missing clones reflect an unresolved V gene, and the others are unexplained. The V and J calls and the clone size are those of that table, but D and trimming were determined from the DNA. This sample holds around 250,000 clones; 75% to 85% were observed only once. 9.1% of the sample rests with the top ten.

Remarks on this clone: The antigen it binds to is not known. The record has no base qualities; no much larger clone is one base away.

As encoded in the germline V gene, CDR1 is MDHEN while CDR2 is SYDVKM. The CDR3, cysteine through phenylalanine, is 15 amino acids long. Of all the DNA, just the CDR3 is kept, 45 bases in frame from base 1. Here V drops 6 bases and J drops 8 bases, and the junction holds 13 bases not matched to any gene. The V and J genes are TRBV28 and TRBJ1-2; TRBD1 aligns with 9 central bases. The sequence was obtained from a woman aged 45-65 years with acute COVID-19. The sample comprised PBMCs or T cells enriched from blood (not recorded which). This receptor carries the CDR3 CASRGQGPALGGYTF. The nucleotide sequence reads TGTGCCAGCAGGGGACAGGGCCCAGCGTTGGGGGGCTACACCTTC.